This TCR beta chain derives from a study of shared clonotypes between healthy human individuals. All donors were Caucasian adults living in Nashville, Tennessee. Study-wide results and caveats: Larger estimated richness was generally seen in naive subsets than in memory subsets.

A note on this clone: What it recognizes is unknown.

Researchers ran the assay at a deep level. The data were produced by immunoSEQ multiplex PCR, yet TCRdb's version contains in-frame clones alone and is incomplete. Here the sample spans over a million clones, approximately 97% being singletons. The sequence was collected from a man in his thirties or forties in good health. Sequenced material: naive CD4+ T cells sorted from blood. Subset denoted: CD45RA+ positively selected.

Here the CDR3 DNA reads TGTGCCAGTAGTGGACAGTGGATTACAGATACGCAGTATTTT. Translated: CASSGQWITDTQYF. The chain joins TRBV19 to TRBJ2-3, with D perhaps TRBD1 (6 bases). The V end lost 5 bases, the J end lost 3 bases, and 12 bases lay between the germline ends. In germline, CDR1 is LNHDA, CDR2 SQIVND (reference sequence). The CDR3 spans 14 residues.